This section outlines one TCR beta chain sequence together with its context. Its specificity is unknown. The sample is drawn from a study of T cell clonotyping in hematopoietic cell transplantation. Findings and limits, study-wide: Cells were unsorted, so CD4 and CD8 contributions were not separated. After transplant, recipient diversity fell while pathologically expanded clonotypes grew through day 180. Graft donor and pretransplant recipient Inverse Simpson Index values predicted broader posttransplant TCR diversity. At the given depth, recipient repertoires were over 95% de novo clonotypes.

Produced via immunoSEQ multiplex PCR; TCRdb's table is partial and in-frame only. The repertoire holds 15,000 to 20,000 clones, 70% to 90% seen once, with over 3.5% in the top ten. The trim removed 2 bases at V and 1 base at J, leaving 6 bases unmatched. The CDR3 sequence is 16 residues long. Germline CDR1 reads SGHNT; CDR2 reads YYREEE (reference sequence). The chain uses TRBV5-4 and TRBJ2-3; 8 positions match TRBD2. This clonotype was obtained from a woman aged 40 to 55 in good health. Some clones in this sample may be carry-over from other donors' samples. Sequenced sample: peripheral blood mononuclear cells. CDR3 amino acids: CASSFSGAPRTDTQYF. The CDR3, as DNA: TGTGCCAGCAGCTTTAGCGGGGCCCCCCGCACAGATACGCAGTATTTT.